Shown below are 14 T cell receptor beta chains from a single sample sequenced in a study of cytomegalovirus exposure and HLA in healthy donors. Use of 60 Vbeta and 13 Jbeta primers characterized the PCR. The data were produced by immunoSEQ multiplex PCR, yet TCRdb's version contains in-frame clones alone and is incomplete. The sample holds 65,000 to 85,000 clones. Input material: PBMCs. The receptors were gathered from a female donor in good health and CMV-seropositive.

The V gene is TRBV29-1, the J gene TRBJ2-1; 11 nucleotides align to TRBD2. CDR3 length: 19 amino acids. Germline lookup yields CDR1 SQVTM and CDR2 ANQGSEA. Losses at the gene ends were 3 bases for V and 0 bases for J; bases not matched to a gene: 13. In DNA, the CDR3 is TGCAGCGTTGAGGGTTTAGCGGGAGGGCCTTTAGGCTCCTACAATGAGCAGTTCTTC. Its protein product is CSVEGLAGGPLGSYNEQFF.

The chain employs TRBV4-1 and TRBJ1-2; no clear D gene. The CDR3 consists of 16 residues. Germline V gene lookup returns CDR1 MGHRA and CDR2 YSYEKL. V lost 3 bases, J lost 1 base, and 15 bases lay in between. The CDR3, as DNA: TGCGCCAGCAGCCAGTCCCGGGAAAGCTTTAACTATGGCTACACCTTC. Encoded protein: CASSQSRESFNYGYTF.

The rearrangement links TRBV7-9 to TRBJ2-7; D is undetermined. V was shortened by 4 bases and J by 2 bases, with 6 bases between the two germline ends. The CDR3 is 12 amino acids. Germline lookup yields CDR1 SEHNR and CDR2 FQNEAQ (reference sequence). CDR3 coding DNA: TGTGCCAGCAGCTCCCGTGCCTACGAGCAGTACTTC. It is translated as CASSSRAYEQYF.

In nucleotides, the CDR3 is TGCGCCAGCAGCCAAGGACTACAGGGGGCCGCCTACGAGCAGTACTTC. It yields the protein CASSQGLQGAAYEQYF. The rearrangement joins TRBV4-3 to TRBJ2-7, with TRBD1 identical over 9 bases. The J segment lost 2 bases and the V segment lost 1 base, leaving 6 bases of the junction unmatched. Germline V CDR1 and CDR2: LGHNA, YSLEER. This CDR3 is built from 16 residues.

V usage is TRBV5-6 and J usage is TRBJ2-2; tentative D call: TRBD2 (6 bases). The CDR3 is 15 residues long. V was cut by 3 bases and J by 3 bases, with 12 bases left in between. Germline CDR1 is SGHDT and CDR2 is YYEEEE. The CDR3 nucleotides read TGTGCCAGCAGCTCGAGCGGGCATCACACCGGGGAGCTGTTTTTT. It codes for CASSSSGHHTGELFF.

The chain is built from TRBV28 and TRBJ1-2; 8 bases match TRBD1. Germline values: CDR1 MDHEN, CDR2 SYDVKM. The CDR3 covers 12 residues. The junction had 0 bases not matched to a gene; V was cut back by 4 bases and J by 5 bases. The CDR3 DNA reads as TGTGCCAGCAGTTGGACAGGGTATGGCTACACCTTC. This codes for CASSWTGYGYTF.

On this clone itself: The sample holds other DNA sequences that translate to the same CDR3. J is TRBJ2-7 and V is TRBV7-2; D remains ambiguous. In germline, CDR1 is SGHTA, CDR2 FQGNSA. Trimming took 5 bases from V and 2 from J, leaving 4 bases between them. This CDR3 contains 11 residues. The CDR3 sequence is CASSPAYEQYF. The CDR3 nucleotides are TGTGCCAGCAGCCCGGCCTACGAGCAGTACTTC.

The CDR3 region is CASSRGLLSYEQYF. CDR3 DNA sequence: TGTGCCAGCAGCAGGGGTTTACTCTCCTACGAGCAGTACTTC. V is TRBV2 and J is TRBJ2-7; D perhaps matches TRBD1 (6 bases). CDR1 and CDR2 from the germline V gene are SNHLY and FYNNEI. The CDR3 has 14 residues. V gave up 6 bases and J gave up 0 bases, with 12 bases separating them.

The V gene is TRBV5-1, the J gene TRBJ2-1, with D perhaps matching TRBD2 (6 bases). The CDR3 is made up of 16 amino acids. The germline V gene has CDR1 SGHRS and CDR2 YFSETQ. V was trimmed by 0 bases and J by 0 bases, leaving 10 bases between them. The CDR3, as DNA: TGCGCCAGCAGCTTGGTCATCGGGAGCTCCTACAATGAGCAGTTCTTC. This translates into CASSLVIGSSYNEQFF.

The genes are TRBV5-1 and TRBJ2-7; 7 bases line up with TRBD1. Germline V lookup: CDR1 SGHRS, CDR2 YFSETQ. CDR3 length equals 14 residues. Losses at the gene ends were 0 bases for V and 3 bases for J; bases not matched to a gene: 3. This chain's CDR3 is CASSLGDSHYEQYF. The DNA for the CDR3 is TGCGCCAGCAGCTTGGGGGACAGCCACTACGAGCAGTACTTC. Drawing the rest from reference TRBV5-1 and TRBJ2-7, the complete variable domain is KAGVTQTPRYLIKTRGQQVTLSCSPISGHRSVSWYQQTPGQGLQFLFEYFSETQRNKGNFPGRFSGRQFSNSRSEMNVSTLELGDSALYLCASSLGDSHYEQYFGPGTRLTVT.

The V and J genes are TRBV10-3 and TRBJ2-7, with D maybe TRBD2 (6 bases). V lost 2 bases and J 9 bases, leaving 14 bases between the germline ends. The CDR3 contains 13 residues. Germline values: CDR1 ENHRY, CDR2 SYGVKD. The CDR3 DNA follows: TGTGCCATCAGTGAGCCCTTCGCCGGGGGGCAGTACTTC. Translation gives CAISEPFAGGQYF.

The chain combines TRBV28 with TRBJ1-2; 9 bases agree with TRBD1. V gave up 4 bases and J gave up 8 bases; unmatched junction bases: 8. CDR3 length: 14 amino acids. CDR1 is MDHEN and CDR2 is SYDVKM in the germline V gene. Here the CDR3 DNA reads TGTGCCAGCAGTTCTGGACAGGGGAGTTCGGGCTACACCTTC. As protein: CASSSGQGSSGYTF.

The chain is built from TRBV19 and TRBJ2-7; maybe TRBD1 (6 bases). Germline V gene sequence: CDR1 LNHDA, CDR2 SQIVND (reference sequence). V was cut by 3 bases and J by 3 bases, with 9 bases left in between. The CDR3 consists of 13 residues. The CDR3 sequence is CASSIQQGYEQYF. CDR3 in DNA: TGTGCCAGTAGTATCCAACAGGGCTACGAGCAGTACTTC.

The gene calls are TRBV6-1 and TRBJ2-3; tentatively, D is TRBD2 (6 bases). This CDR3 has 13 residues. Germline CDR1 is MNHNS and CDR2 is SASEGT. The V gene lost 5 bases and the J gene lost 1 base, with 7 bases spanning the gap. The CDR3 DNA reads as TGTGCCAGCAGTCCGGGGGGCACAGATACGCAGTATTTT. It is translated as CASSPGGTDTQYF.